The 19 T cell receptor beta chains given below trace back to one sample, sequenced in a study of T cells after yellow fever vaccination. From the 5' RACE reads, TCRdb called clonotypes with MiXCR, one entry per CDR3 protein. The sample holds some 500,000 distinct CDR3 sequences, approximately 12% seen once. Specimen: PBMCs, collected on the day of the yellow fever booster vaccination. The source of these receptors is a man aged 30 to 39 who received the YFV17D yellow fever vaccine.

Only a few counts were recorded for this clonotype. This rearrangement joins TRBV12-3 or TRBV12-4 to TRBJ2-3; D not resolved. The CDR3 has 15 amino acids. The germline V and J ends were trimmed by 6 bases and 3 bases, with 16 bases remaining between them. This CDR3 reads CASSKVRSGTDTQYF. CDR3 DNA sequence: TGTGCCAGCAGCAAAGTAAGGAGTGGGACAGATACGCAGTATTTT.

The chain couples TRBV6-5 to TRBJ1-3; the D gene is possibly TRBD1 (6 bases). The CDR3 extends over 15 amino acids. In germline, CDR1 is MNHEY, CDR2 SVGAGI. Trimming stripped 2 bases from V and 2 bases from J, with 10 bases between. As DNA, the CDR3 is TGTGCCAGCAGTTACAATAGGGGGACTGGAAACACCATATATTTT. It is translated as CASSYNRGTGNTIYF.

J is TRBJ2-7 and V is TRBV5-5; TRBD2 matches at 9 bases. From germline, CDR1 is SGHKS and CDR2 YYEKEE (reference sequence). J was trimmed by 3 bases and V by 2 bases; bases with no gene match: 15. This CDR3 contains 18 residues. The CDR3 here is CASSFRRGPSSGVYEQYF. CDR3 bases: TGTGCCAGCAGCTTTCGCAGGGGACCCTCTAGCGGGGTCTACGAGCAGTACTTC.

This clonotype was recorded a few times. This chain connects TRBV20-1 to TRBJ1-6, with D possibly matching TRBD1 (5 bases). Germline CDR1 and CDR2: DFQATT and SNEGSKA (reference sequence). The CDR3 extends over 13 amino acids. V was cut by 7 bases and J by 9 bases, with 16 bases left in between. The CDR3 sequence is CSVHGGGGSPLHF. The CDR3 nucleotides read TGCAGTGTCCACGGGGGGGGAGGTTCACCCCTCCACTTT.

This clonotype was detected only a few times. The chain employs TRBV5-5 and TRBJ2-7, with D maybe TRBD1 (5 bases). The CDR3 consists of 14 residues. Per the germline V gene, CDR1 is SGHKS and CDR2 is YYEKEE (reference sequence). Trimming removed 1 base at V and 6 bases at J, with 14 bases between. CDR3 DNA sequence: TGTGCCAGCAGCTTGATTCAGGGATGGGTCGAGCAGTACTTC. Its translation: CASSLIQGWVEQYF.

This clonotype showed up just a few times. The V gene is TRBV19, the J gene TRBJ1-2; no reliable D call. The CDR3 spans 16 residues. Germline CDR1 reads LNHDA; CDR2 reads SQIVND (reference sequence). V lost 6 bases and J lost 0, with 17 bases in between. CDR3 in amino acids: CASSVSQRNPNYGYTF. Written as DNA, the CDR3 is TGTGCCAGTAGCGTTTCCCAACGGAACCCTAACTATGGCTACACCTTC.

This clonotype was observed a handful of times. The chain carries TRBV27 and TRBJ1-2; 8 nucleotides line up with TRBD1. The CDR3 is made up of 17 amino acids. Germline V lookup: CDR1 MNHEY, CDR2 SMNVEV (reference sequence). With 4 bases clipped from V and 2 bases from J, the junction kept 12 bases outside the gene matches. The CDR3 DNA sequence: TGTGCCAGCAGTTCAGGACAGGGCCGGGCCCGAAACTATGGCTACACCTTC. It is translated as CASSSGQGRARNYGYTF.

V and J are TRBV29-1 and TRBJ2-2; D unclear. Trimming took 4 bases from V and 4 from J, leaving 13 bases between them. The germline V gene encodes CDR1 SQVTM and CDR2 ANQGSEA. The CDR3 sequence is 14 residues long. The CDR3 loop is CSVVTSRGTGELFF. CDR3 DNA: TGCAGCGTTGTGACTTCCCGTGGCACCGGGGAGCTGTTTTTT.

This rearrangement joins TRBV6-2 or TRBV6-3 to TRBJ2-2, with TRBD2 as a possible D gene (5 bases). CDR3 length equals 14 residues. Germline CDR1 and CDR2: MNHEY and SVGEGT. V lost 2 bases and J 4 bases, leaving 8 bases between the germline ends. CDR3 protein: CASSYETTTGELFF. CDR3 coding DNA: TGTGCCAGCAGTTACGAGACTACCACCGGGGAGCTGTTTTTT.

CDR3 sequence: CASSGRDTGELFF. In DNA form, the CDR3 reads TGTGCCAGCAGTGGGAGGGACACCGGGGAGCTGTTTTTT. The chain links TRBV12-3 or TRBV12-4 to TRBJ2-2; 7 nucleotides match TRBD2. Trimming took 5 bases from V and 3 from J; bases not matched to a gene: 0. This CDR3 contains 13 residues.

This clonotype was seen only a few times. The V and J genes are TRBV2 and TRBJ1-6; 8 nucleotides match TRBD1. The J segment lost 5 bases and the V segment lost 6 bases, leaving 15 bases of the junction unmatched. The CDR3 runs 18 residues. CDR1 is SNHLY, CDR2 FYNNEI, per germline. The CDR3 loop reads CASSQRGRGPADNSPLHF. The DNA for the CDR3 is TGTGCCAGCAGCCAACGGGGCAGGGGGCCTGCGGATAATTCACCCCTCCACTTT.

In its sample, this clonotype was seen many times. Here the CDR3 reads CASSQGENTEAFF. The CDR3 DNA reads as TGCGCCAGCAGCCAAGGAGAGAACACTGAAGCTTTCTTT. The V and J genes are TRBV4-1 and TRBJ1-1; no reliable D call. In germline, CDR1 is MGHRA, CDR2 YSYEKL. This CDR3 is built from 13 residues. The V gene lost 1 base and the J gene lost 1 base, with 4 bases spanning the gap.

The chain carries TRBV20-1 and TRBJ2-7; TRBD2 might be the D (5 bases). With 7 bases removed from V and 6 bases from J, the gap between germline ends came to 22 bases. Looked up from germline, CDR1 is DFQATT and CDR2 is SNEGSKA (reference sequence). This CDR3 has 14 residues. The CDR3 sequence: CSVEERLGLREQYF. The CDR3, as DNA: TGCAGTGTTGAGGAGCGGCTAGGGCTACGCGAGCAGTACTTC.

The CDR3 sequence is CASSPTLGGGEQYF. DNA of the CDR3: TGTGCCAGCAGCCCAACATTAGGGGGAGGTGAGCAGTACTTC. This rearrangement joins TRBV9 to TRBJ2-7; D might be TRBD1 or TRBD2, each matching 6 bases. The CDR3 has 14 amino acids. The V end lost 4 bases, the J end lost 7 bases, and 18 bases lay between the germline ends. The germline CDR1 and CDR2 sequences are SGDLS and YYNGEE.

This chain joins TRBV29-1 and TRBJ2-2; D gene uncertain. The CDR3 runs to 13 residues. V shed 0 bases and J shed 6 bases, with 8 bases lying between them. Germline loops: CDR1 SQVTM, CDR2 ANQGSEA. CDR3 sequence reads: CSVEDRWSGELFF. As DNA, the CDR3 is TGCAGCGTTGAAGATCGTTGGTCCGGGGAGCTGTTTTTT.

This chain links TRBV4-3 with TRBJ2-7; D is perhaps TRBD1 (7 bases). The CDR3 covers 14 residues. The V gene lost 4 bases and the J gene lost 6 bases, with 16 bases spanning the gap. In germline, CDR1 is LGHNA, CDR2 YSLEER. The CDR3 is CASSRRDQGGEQYF. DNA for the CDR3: TGCGCCAGCAGCCGCCGGGACCAGGGGGGCGAGCAGTACTTC.

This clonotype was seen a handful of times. CDR3: CASSLQLSGTTDTQYF. CDR3 in DNA: TGTGCCAGCAGCTTACAACTGAGTGGGACCACAGATACGCAGTATTTT. The J gene is TRBJ2-3, the V gene TRBV7-6; D might be TRBD1 or TRBD2, each matching 5 bases. There are 16 residues in the CDR3. CDR1 and CDR2 (germline): SGHVS, FNYEAQ. The V end lost 2 bases, the J end lost 2 bases, and 14 bases lay between the germline ends.

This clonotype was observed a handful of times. CDR3 in DNA: TGCAGCGTGGAGGGGGGGCTAGCGGATTCCTACGAGCAGTACTTC. Its protein product is CSVEGGLADSYEQYF. This chain joins TRBV29-1 and TRBJ2-7; TRBD2 is a possible D gene (7 bases). The CDR3 is 15 residues long. Between the trimmed V and J ends, which lost 6 bases and 1 base, there was a span of 19 bases. Germline values: CDR1 SQVTM, CDR2 ANQGSEA.

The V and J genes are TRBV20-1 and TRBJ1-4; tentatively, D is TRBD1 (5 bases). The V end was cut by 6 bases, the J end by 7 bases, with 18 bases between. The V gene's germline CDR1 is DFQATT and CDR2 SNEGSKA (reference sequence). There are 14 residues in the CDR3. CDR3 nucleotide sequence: TGCAGTGCCCCCCGGCAGGGTTCGGGTGAAAAACTGTTTTTT. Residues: CSAPRQGSGEKLFF.